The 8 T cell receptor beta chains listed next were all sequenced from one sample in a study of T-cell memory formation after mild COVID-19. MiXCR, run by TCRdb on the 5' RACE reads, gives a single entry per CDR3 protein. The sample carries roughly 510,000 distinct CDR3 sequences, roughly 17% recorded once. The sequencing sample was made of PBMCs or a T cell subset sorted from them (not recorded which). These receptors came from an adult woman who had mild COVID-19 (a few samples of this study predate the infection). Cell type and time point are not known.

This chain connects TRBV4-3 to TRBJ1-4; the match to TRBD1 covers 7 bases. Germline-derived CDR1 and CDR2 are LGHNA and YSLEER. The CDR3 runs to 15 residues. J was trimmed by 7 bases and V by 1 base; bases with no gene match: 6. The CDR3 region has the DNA TGCGCCAGCAGCCAAGGGGACAGCGACGTTGAAAAACTGTTTTTT. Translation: CASSQGDSDVEKLFF.

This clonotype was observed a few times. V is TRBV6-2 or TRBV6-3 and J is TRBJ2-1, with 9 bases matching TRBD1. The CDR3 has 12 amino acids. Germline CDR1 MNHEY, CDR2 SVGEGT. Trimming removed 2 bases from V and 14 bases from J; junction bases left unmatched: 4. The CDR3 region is CASSYGQGIEFF. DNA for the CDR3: TGTGCCAGCAGTTACGGACAGGGGATTGAGTTCTTC.

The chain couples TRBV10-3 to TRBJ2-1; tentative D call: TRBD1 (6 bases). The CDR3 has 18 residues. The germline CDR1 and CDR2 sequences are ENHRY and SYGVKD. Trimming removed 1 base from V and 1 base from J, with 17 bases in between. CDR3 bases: TGTGCCATCAGTGAGTTACCACAGGGTCGAGCGTCCTACAATGAGCAGTTCTTC. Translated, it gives CAISELPQGRASYNEQFF.

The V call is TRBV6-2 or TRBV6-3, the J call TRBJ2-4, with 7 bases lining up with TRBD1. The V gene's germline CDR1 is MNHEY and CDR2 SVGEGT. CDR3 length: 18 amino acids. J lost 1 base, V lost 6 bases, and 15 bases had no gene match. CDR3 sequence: CASSLLLPGQSAKNIQYF. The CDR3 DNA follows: TGTGCCAGCAGCCTACTGCTTCCGGGACAGTCGGCCAAAAACATTCAGTACTTC.

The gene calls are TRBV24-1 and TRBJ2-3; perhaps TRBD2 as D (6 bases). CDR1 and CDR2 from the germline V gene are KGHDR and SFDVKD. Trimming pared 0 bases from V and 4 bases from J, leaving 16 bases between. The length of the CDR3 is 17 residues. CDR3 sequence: CATSDLAGRTQSDTQYF. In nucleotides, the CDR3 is TGTGCCACCAGTGATTTGGCAGGGAGGACACAATCAGATACGCAGTATTTT.

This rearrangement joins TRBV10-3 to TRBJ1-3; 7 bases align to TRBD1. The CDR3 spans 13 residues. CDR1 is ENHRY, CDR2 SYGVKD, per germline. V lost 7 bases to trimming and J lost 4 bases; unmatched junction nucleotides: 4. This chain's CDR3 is CAINDREGNTIYF. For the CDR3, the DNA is TGTGCCATCAACGACAGGGAGGGAAACACCATATATTTT.

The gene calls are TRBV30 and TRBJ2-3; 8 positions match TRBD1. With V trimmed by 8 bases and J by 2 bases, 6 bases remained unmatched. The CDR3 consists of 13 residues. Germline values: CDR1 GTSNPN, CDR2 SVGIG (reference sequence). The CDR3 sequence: CAHRDRSTDTQYF. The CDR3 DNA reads TGTGCCCACCGGGACAGGTCCACAGATACGCAGTATTTT.

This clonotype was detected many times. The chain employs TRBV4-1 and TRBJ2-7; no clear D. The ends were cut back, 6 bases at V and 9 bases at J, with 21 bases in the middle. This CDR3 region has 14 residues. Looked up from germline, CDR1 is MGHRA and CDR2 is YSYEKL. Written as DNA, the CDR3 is TGCGCCAGCAGTCCGAGGAACGACGGGTCCGGGCAGTACTTC. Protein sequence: CASSPRNDGSGQYF.